These 17 T cell receptor beta chains share one sample of origin, sequenced in a study of cytotoxic CD8 clonotypes in ibrutinib-treated CLL. Assay: immunoSEQ multiplex PCR; the TCRdb copy retains only in-frame clones and omits some. This table has approximately 100,000 clones, around 77% appearing once. The source was PBMCs, collected after 24 months of ibrutinib treatment. Every receptor here comes from a human donor with chronic lymphocytic leukemia.

The gene calls are TRBV4-2 and TRBJ2-3; D is undetermined. The CDR3 length is 15 residues. Trimming shortened V by 4 bases and J by 0 bases, and 11 bases separated the two germline ends. Germline CDR1 is LGHNA and CDR2 is YNFKEQ. The CDR3 nucleotides are TGTGCCAGCAGCCGCGACGGGTTTAGCACAGATACGCAGTATTTT. It encodes CASSRDGFSTDTQYF.

The chain couples TRBV19 to TRBJ2-7, with TRBD2 matching over 8 bases. Trimming removed 1 base from V and 6 bases from J; junction bases left unmatched: 8. Germline V gene lookup returns CDR1 LNHDA and CDR2 SQIVND (reference sequence). The CDR3 extends over 15 amino acids. CDR3 in DNA: TGTGCCAGTAGTATAGTAGGCGGGGGGATTGTCGAGCAGTACTTC. Amino acids: CASSIVGGGIVEQYF.

This clone was detected a few times. The chain joins TRBV5-1 to TRBJ1-5; TRBD1 aligns across 7 bases. This CDR3 is 15 amino acids long. Trimming cost V 3 bases and J 4 bases; bases outside gene matches: 7. Germline CDR1 reads SGHRS; CDR2 reads YFSETQ. CDR3 amino acids: CASSSGQEGNQPQHF. CDR3 sequence (DNA): TGCGCCAGCAGCTCAGGACAGGAGGGAAATCAGCCCCAGCATTTT.

This clone was seen a few times. The chain employs TRBV14 and TRBJ2-7; TRBD2 is a possible D gene (6 bases). The CDR3 length is 14 residues. The germline CDR1 and CDR2 sequences are SGHDN and FVKESK. V was cut by 2 bases and J by 3 bases, with 11 bases left in between. CDR3 DNA sequence: TGTGCCAGCAGCCAATGGGAGGACTACTACGAGCAGTACTTC. Amino acids: CASSQWEDYYEQYF.

The V and J genes are TRBV10-3 and TRBJ1-4; D unresolved. Germline CDR1 ENHRY, CDR2 SYGVKD. V lost 0 bases and J 8 bases, leaving 13 bases between the germline ends. This CDR3 has 15 amino acids. The CDR3 loop is CAISESGLQNEKLFF. In DNA, the CDR3 is TGTGCCATCAGTGAGTCTGGTCTCCAGAACGAAAAACTGTTTTTT.

This clone was seen only once. The chain couples TRBV28 to TRBJ1-1, with D unresolved. CDR3 length: 11 amino acids. Trimming stripped 8 bases from V and 0 bases from J, with 4 bases between. CDR1 and CDR2 from the germline V gene are MDHEN and SYDVKM. The CDR3 here is CASVLNTEAFF. The CDR3, as DNA: TGTGCCAGCGTACTGAACACTGAAGCTTTCTTT.

This clone has ten or more counts. This rearrangement joins TRBV5-5 to TRBJ1-4, with D maybe TRBD1 (5 bases). Trimming left V 1 base short and J 8 bases short, with 12 bases between. Germline V CDR1 and CDR2: SGHKS, YYEKEE (reference sequence). The CDR3 sequence is 14 residues long. CDR3 bases: TGTGCCAGCAGCTTGCGAGGGGCTGACGAAAAACTGTTTTTT. It specifies CASSLRGADEKLFF.

This clone appeared once. The CDR3 here is CASSFEGTKSSYNSPLHF. CDR3 in DNA: TGCGCCAGCAGCTTTGAGGGTACTAAGAGCTCCTATAATTCACCCCTCCACTTT. The gene calls are TRBV5-1 and TRBJ1-6; D remains unclear. Germline CDR1 and CDR2: SGHRS and YFSETQ. V was trimmed by 2 bases and J by 0 bases, leaving 15 bases between them. The CDR3 runs 18 residues. Using reference TRBV5-1 and TRBJ1-6 for the parts outside the CDR3, the full variable domain is KAGVTQTPRYLIKTRGQQVTLSCSPISGHRSVSWYQQTPGQGLQFLFEYFSETQRNKGNFPGRFSGRQFSNSRSEMNVSTLELGDSALYLCASSFEGTKSSYNSPLHFGNGTRLTVT.

This sequence joins TRBV6-1 and TRBJ2-7; 10 nucleotides align to TRBD1. Trimming took 6 bases from V and 2 from J; bases not matched to a gene: 7. Germline V gene lookup returns CDR1 MNHNS and CDR2 SASEGT. The CDR3 runs 15 residues. The CDR3 loop is CASRPRGTGAYEQYF. The CDR3 DNA reads TGTGCCAGCAGGCCGCGGGGGACAGGGGCCTACGAGCAGTACTTC.

In its sample, this clone was seen once. This sequence joins TRBV14 and TRBJ2-7; 11 bases match TRBD2. This CDR3 is built from 16 residues. V trimming: 3 bases; J trimming: 2 bases; junction bases outside the gene matches: 6. The V gene's germline CDR1 is SGHDN and CDR2 FVKESK. The CDR3 DNA is TGTGCCAGCAGCCATCTACTAGCGGGGGAACCCTACGAGCAGTACTTC. Its translation is CASSHLLAGEPYEQYF.

This clone was detected many times. V and J are TRBV11-2 and TRBJ2-7, with TRBD2 matching 10 bases. Germline V gene sequence: CDR1 SGHAT, CDR2 FQNNGV. The CDR3 has 15 residues. J gave up 3 bases and V 4 bases, and 6 bases lay outside the gene matches. The CDR3 spells CASSSAGGPFYEQYF. DNA for the CDR3: TGTGCCAGCAGCTCAGCGGGAGGGCCGTTCTACGAGCAGTACTTC.

Turning to this clone: One end of the junction is discordant with germline, which a read error may explain. This chain uses TRBV20-1 with TRBJ2-3; D is tentatively TRBD1 or TRBD2 (5 bases each). Germline V gene sequence: CDR1 DFQATT, CDR2 SNEGSKA (reference sequence). The CDR3 has 8 amino acids. This CDR3 is CSARGDRF. Here the CDR3 DNA reads TGCAGTGCTAGAGGGGACCGTTTT.

This clone has only a few counts. The rearrangement joins TRBV18 to TRBJ2-7; D possibly corresponds to TRBD1 (6 bases). Trimming took off 5 bases at V and 3 bases at J, with 11 bases between the two ends. This CDR3 has 13 amino acids. The germline CDR1 and CDR2 sequences are KGHSH and LQKENI. The CDR3 nucleotides are TGTGCCAGCTCAGAAACACAGGGCTACGAGCAGTACTTC. It yields the protein CASSETQGYEQYF.

This sequence joins TRBV6-1 and TRBJ2-7; no firm D call. Germline loops: CDR1 MNHNS, CDR2 SASEGT. The CDR3 runs 14 residues. Between the trimmed V and J ends, which lost 6 bases and 3 bases, there was a span of 15 bases. The CDR3 DNA is TGTGCCAGCAGCCCCCTCGAGGAAGGCTACGAGCAGTACTTC. As protein: CASSPLEEGYEQYF.

This clone was observed a few times. J is TRBJ1-5 and V is TRBV4-2; a possible D gene is TRBD1 (5 bases). Looked up from germline, CDR1 is LGHNA and CDR2 is YNFKEQ. The CDR3 is made up of 16 amino acids. Trimming removed 4 bases at V and 5 bases at J, with 18 bases between. This CDR3 reads CASSPDGAASHQPQHF. DNA for the CDR3: TGTGCCAGCAGCCCTGACGGGGCGGCCTCCCATCAGCCCCAGCATTTT.

The table lists this clone with a count of one. The genes are TRBV5-8 and TRBJ2-1, with 7 bases identical to TRBD1. The CDR3 covers 15 residues. After removal of 4 bases from V and 6 bases from J, the junction contained 10 bases not matched to a gene. The germline V gene encodes CDR1 SGHTS and CDR2 YDEGEE. The CDR3 loop reads CASSRQGSLVNEQFF. DNA for the CDR3: TGTGCCAGCAGCCGACAGGGAAGTTTGGTCAATGAGCAGTTCTTC.

The gene calls are TRBV28 and TRBJ1-4; D is unresolved. The CDR3 is 16 residues long. Germline V gene lookup returns CDR1 MDHEN and CDR2 SYDVKM. V was trimmed by 2 bases and J by 4 bases, leaving 14 bases between them. Written as DNA, the CDR3 is TGTGCCAGCAGTTTAGATCCCCGGGCGGGTAATGAAAAACTGTTTTTT. Translating gives CASSLDPRAGNEKLFF.